These 17 T cell receptor beta chains share one sample of origin, sequenced in a study of blood T cells in healthy people across ages. The use of a sample-barcoded 5' primer and a J-beta primer mix characterized a second PCR of about 6 to 12 cycles. TCRdb re-analysed the 5' RACE reads in MiXCR, keeping a single row per CDR3 protein. Among roughly 720,000 distinct CDR3 sequences, roughly 50% were seen once, and the ten largest hold approximately 40%. Sequences were obtained from blood. These receptors were collected from a man older than 75 in good health.

The V call is TRBV7-8, the J call TRBJ2-5; 14 nucleotides agree with TRBD2. This CDR3 has 21 amino acids. V shed 5 bases and J 0 bases; nucleotides not matched to a gene: 17. Germline-derived CDR1 and CDR2 are SGHVS and FQNEAQ. Here the CDR3 DNA reads TGTGCCAGCAGCCCGAGACTAGCGGGAGGGCCCCTGATAAGAAACCAAGAGACCCAGTACTTC. Translated, it gives CASSPRLAGGPLIRNQETQYF.

This chain connects TRBV27 to TRBJ2-6; 12 nucleotides match TRBD1. This CDR3 is 18 amino acids long. Germline values: CDR1 MNHEY, CDR2 SMNVEV (reference sequence). V was pared by 5 bases and J by 2 bases, with 7 bases of the junction left unmatched. This CDR3 is CASSRPGQGATGANVLTF. The CDR3 coding sequence is TGTGCCAGCAGTCGTCCGGGACAGGGGGCAACTGGGGCCAACGTCCTGACTTTC.

The rearrangement joins TRBV5-1 to TRBJ2-1, with 10 bases that match TRBD2. Germline V gene sequence: CDR1 SGHRS, CDR2 YFSETQ. The ends lost 0 bases at V and 9 bases at J; junction bases unmatched: 6. This CDR3 is built from 15 residues. CDR3 coding DNA: TGCGCCAGCAGCTTGGAAGTGCTAGCGGGGGTTGAGCAGTTCTTC. This codes for CASSLEVLAGVEQFF.

The rearrangement joins TRBV20-1 to TRBJ2-7, with 16 nucleotides matching TRBD2. V shed 2 bases and J 2 bases; nucleotides not matched to a gene: 3. The germline gives CDR1 DFQATT, CDR2 SNEGSKA (reference sequence). The CDR3 sequence is 16 residues long. Here the CDR3 DNA reads TGCAGTGCTAGATCCGGGACTAGCGGGGGGGCCTACGAGCAGTACTTC. Translation gives CSARSGTSGGAYEQYF.

This clonotype was counted only a few times. This chain connects TRBV24-1 to TRBJ2-1, with D uncertain. Trimming left V 8 bases short and J 12 bases short, with 4 bases between. Germline CDR1 KGHDR, CDR2 SFDVKD. The CDR3 covers 8 residues. CDR3 loop: CATKGQFF. In DNA, the CDR3 is TGTGCCACCAAGGGGCAGTTCTTC.

This clonotype appeared a few times. The V and J genes are TRBV12-3 or TRBV12-4 and TRBJ1-1; D not certain. CDR3 length equals 11 residues. Trimming stripped 8 bases from V and 4 bases from J, with 8 bases between. The CDR3 nucleotides read TGTGCCAGCTCCTTGTCCACTGAAGCTTTCTTT. It yields the protein CASSLSTEAFF.

A few counts support this clonotype. The chain's CDR3 is CASSEKGGQLLAKNIQYF. The DNA of the CDR3 is TGTGCCAGCAGTGAAAAAGGAGGGCAGCTTCTAGCCAAAAACATTCAGTACTTC. V gene TRBV6-1 combines with J gene TRBJ2-4; TRBD2 might be the D (6 bases). CDR1 MNHNS and CDR2 SASEGT come from the germline V gene. V shed 2 bases and J shed 0 bases, with 17 bases lying between them. The CDR3 is 18 residues long.

The chain joins TRBV6-2 or TRBV6-3 to TRBJ2-4; D perhaps matches TRBD1 (5 bases). The germline V gene has CDR1 MNHEY and CDR2 SVGEGT. There are 12 residues in the CDR3. Trimming cost V 2 bases and J 13 bases, with 12 bases left between them. CDR3 in DNA: TGTGCCAGCAGTTACCCGGTGGGGCCCCAGTACTTC. Translating gives CASSYPVGPQYF.

The chain has TRBV29-1 and TRBJ2-3; perhaps TRBD1 as D (6 bases). The germline V gene has CDR1 SQVTM and CDR2 ANQGSEA. CDR3 length: 13 amino acids. The CDR3 nucleotides read TGCGAATTCAGAGGACAGCACACAGATACGCAGTATTTT. The encoded protein is CEFRGQHTDTQYF.

The chain couples TRBV18 to TRBJ2-5, with D possibly being TRBD2 (6 bases). The J call is uncertain, as TRBJ2-1 better fits the DNA end. CDR3 length: 15 residues. Looked up from germline, CDR1 is KGHSH and CDR2 is LQKENI. For the CDR3, the DNA is TGTGCCAGCTCACCCCTGGCGGGACCACAAGAGACCCAGTTCTTC. Protein: CASSPLAGPQETQFF.

The genes are TRBV18 and TRBJ2-5; possibly TRBD1 for D (6 bases). Germline assignment: CDR1 KGHSH and CDR2 LQKENI. This CDR3 region has 14 residues. Trimming removed 3 bases from V and 4 bases from J, with 12 bases in between. As DNA, the CDR3 is TGTGCCAGCTCACCCGCCGGGACACCAGAGACCCAGTACTTC. Translation gives CASSPAGTPETQYF.

This clonotype was seen more than once but under ten times. The gene calls are TRBV6-2 or TRBV6-3 and TRBJ2-7; no reliable D call. The CDR3 spans 13 residues. The V end lost 2 bases, the J end lost 0 bases, and 5 bases lay between the germline ends. Germline V gene data show CDR1 as MNHEY and CDR2 as SVGEGT. CDR3 nucleotide sequence: TGTGCCAGCAGTTACGGCCCCTCCTACGAGCAGTACTTC. Protein product: CASSYGPSYEQYF.

Points on this clonotype: The junction differs from germline at one of its ends, possibly a read error. CDR3: CSTRDFTSGSYEQYF. As DNA, the CDR3 is TGCAGTACTAGAGATTTTACTAGCGGGAGCTACGAGCAGTACTTC. V and J are TRBV20-1 and TRBJ2-7; 11 bases line up with TRBD2. The CDR3 length is 15 residues. Germline values: CDR1 DFQATT, CDR2 SNEGSKA (reference sequence).

The rearrangement links TRBV12-3 or TRBV12-4 to TRBJ2-2; 7 bases match TRBD2. CDR3 length: 13 amino acids. Trimming removed 5 bases from V and 6 bases from J; junction bases left unmatched: 3. The CDR3 spells CASSGGLAGELFF. The CDR3 DNA sequence: TGTGCCAGCAGTGGCGGACTAGCCGGGGAGCTGTTTTTT.

The CDR3 DNA is TGTGCCAGCAGTTCACCTAATAACGACAGGGCGGGGTACGAGCAGTACTTC. Translated: CASSSPNNDRAGYEQYF. V is TRBV28 and J is TRBJ2-7, with D tentatively TRBD1 (7 bases). CDR3 length: 17 residues. Germline V lookup: CDR1 MDHEN, CDR2 SYDVKM. V lost 4 bases and J lost 4, with 23 bases in between.

There are a few counts of this clonotype. The J gene is TRBJ2-4, the V gene TRBV6-2 or TRBV6-3, with TRBD1 identical over 9 bases. The J call may be wrong; the DNA end is better matched by TRBJ2-7. The CDR3 spans 15 residues. Germline CDR1 and CDR2: MNHEY and SVGEGT. The CDR3 region is CASSSLGQGLYEQYF. CDR3 coding DNA: TGTGCCAGCAGTTCCCTGGGACAGGGACTCTACGAGCAGTACTTC.

This clonotype turned up a few times. V and J are TRBV20-1 and TRBJ2-7, with 13 bases that match TRBD2. Germline trimming cut 0 bases from V and 4 bases from J; bases unmatched to any gene: 15. CDR3 size: 19 residues. Germline V gene sequence: CDR1 DFQATT, CDR2 SNEGSKA (reference sequence). The CDR3 DNA sequence: TGCAGTGCTAGAGATCGGGCATGGACTAGCGGGAGAGGGGCGTACGAGCAGTACTTC. Translated: CSARDRAWTSGRGAYEQYF.